The clone carrying this TCR beta chain was seen only a few times. Its target is unknown. Each population that was sorted was more than 98% pure. The sample comes from a study of beta chain features in type 1 diabetes. The study's findings and limits: People with Type 1 diabetes carried modestly yet significantly shorter TCRB CDR3s in all four CD4+ subsets.

All of the isolated RNA was reverse transcribed, so expressed TCRB transcripts were sequenced. Only in-frame clones appear in the TCRdb table, and some are missing; sequencing was by immunoSEQ multiplex PCR. The repertoire holds approximately 260,000 clones, roughly 24% seen once, with about 0.011% in the top ten. The V end lost 4 bases, the J end lost 7 bases, and 19 bases lay between the germline ends. The CDR3 has 14 amino acids. Germline CDR1 is SQVTM and CDR2 is ANQGSEA. The clonotype originates from a woman aged 25 to 39 with type 1 diabetes. The chain couples TRBV29-1 to TRBJ1-1; tentative D call: TRBD1 (5 bases). Sequenced material: naive CD4+ T cells from blood. The CDR3, as DNA: TGCAGCGTTGTCCTCCAAGTGGCAGGGCTTGAAGCTTTCTTT. This gives the protein CSVVLQVAGLEAFF.